The next 3 T cell receptor beta chains were all read from a single sample in a study of shared clonotypes between healthy human individuals. CD8 cells regarded as naive lacked CD45RO, were positively chosen for CCR7, and omitted terminally differentiated effector memory CD45RA+ cells. Sequencing was performed with immunoSEQ multiplex PCR; in TCRdb, only in-frame clones are kept and a portion is missing. The sample contains about 2.1 million clones, roughly 91% of which appear only once. Specimen: naive CD8+ T cells from PBMCs. These TCRs come from a man aged 18 to 35 in good health. Some clones in this sample may be carry-over from other donors' samples.

Remarks on this clone: Other DNA sequences from this sample encode an identical CDR3 as well. The chain employs TRBV27 and TRBJ2-7; TRBD1 or TRBD2 may be the D gene (5 bases each). This CDR3 has 13 amino acids. The germline CDR1 and CDR2 sequences are MNHEY and SMNVEV (reference sequence). Between the trimmed V and J ends, which lost 2 bases and 5 bases, there was a span of 10 bases. DNA for the CDR3: TGTGCCAGCAGTTTAGTCCAGGGACACGAGCAGTACTTC. It is translated as CASSLVQGHEQYF.

The rearrangement links TRBV13 to TRBJ1-1, with unresolved D. This CDR3 is 13 amino acids long. With 8 bases removed from V and 6 bases from J, the gap between germline ends came to 16 bases. CDR1 is PRHDT, CDR2 FYEKMQ, per germline (reference sequence). CDR3: CASQGDRVSEAFF. The CDR3 DNA reads as TGTGCCAGCCAAGGAGACCGGGTCTCTGAAGCTTTCTTT.

V usage is TRBV27 and J usage is TRBJ1-2; D remains unclear. Trimming removed 0 bases at V and 4 bases at J, with 12 bases between. Germline V gives CDR1 MNHEY, CDR2 SMNVEV (reference sequence). CDR3 length: 15 amino acids. The DNA for the CDR3 is TGTGCCAGCAGTTTATCGTGGGGAGACCCCTATGGCTACACCTTC. Protein product: CASSLSWGDPYGYTF.